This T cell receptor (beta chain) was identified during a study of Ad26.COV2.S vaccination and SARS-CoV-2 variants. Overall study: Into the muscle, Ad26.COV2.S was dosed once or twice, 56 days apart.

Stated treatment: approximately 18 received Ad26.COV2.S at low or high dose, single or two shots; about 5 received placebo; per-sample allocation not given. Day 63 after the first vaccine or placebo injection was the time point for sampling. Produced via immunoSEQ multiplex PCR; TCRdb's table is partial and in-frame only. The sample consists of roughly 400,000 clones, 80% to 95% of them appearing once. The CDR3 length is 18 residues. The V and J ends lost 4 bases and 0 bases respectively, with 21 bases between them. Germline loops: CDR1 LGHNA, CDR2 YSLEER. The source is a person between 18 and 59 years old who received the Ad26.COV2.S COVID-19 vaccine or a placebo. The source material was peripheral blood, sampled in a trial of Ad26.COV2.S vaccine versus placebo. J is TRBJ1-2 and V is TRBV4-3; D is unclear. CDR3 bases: TGCGCCAGCAGCCCACAGAAGAGTGTGGCAGCGCCTAACTATGGCTACACCTTC. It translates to CASSPQKSVAAPNYGYTF.